This T cell receptor beta chain was sequenced in a study of blood T cell repertoires in COVID-19. CDR1 and CDR2 (germline): SGHTA, FQGTGA. CDR3 length: 14 amino acids. V shed 4 bases and J 1 base; nucleotides not matched to a gene: 3. As to this clone: The sample carries other DNA sequences with the same CDR3.

The authors' processing: Cell counts per sample came from amplifying reference gene primers. Method: immunoSEQ multiplex PCR; TCRdb's copy keeps in-frame clones and lacks some. V, J and clone size reflect that table, while D and trimming were determined from the DNA. The sample consists of some 180,000 clones, 70% to 80% of them appearing once. This receptor was taken from a man in his 60s who had been exposed to COVID-19. V and J are TRBV7-3 and TRBJ2-7, with TRBD2 matching 8 bases. Material: PBMCs or T cells enriched from blood (not recorded which). CDR3 nucleotides: TGTGCCAGCAGCTCCGGGGGGGGGTCCTACGAGCAGTACTTC. Encoded protein: CASSSGGGSYEQYF.